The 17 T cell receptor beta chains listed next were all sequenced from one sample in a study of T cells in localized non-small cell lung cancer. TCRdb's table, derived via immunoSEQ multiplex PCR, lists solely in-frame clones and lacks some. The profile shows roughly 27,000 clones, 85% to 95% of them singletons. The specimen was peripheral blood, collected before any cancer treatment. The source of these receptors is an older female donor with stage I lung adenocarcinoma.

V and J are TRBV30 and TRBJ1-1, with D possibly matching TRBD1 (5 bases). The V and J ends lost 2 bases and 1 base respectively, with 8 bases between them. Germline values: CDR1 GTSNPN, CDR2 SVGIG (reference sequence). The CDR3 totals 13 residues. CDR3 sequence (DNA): TGTGCCTGGAGTCCCGACAGGAACACTGAAGCTTTCTTT. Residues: CAWSPDRNTEAFF.

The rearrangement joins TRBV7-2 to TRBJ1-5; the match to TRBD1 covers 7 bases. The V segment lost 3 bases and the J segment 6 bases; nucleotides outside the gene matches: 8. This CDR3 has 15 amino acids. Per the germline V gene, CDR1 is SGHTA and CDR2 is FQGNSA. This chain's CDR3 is CASSFIAGGVQPQHF. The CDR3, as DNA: TGTGCCAGCAGCTTTATCGCAGGGGGTGTTCAGCCCCAGCATTTT. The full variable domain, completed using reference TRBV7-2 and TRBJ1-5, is GAGVSQSPSNKVTEKGKDVELRCDPISGHTALYWYRQSLGQGLEFLIYFQGNSAPDKSGLPSDRFSAERTGGSVSTLTIQRTQQEDSAVYLCASSFIAGGVQPQHFGDGTRLSIL.

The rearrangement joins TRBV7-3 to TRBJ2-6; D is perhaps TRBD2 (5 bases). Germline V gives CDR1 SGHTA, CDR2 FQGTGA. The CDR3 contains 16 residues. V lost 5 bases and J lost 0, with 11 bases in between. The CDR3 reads CASSEGRHSGANVLTF. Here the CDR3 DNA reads TGTGCCAGCAGCGAGGGTCGCCACTCTGGGGCCAACGTCCTGACTTTC. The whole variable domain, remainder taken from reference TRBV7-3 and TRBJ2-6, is GAGVSQTPSNKVTEKGKYVELRCDPISGHTALYWYRQSLGQGPEFLIYFQGTGAADDSGLPNDRFFAVRPEGSVSTLKIQRTERGDSAVYLCASSEGRHSGANVLTFGAGSRLTVL.

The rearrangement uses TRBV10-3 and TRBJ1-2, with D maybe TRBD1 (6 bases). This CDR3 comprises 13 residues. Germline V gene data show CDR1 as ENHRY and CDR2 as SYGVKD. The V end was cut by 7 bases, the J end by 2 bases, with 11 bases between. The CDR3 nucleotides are TGTGCCATCAACAGGGATCCAAACTATGGCTACACCTTC. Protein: CAINRDPNYGYTF.

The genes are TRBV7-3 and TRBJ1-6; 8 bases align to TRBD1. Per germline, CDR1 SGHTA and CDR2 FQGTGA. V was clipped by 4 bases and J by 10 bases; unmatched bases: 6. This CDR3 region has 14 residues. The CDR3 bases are TGTGCCAGCAGCTCCGGACAGGGCGGCTCACCCCTCCACTTT. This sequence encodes CASSSGQGGSPLHF.

This chain's CDR3 is CASSLGQNNEKLFF. The CDR3, as DNA: TGCGCCAGCAGCTTGGGACAGAATAATGAAAAACTGTTTTTT. This chain joins TRBV5-1 and TRBJ1-4, with D possibly matching TRBD1 (5 bases). The germline V gene has CDR1 SGHRS and CDR2 YFSETQ. The CDR3 extends over 14 amino acids. Trimming pared 0 bases from V and 4 bases from J, leaving 7 bases between.

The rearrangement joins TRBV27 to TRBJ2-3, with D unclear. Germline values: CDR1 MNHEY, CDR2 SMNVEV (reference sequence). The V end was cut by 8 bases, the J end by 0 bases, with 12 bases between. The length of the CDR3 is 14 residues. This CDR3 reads CASSLRGSTDTQYF. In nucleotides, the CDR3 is TGTGCCAGCTCCTTACGAGGTAGCACAGATACGCAGTATTTT.

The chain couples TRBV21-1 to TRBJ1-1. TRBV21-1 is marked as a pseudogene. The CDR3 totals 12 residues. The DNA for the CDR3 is TGTGCCAGCAGCAAGGACCTTGGTGAAGCTTTCTTT. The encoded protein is CASSKDLGEAFF.

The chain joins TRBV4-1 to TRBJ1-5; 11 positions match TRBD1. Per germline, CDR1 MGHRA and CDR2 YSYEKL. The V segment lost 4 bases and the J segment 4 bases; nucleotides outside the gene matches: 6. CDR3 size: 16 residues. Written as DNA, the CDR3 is TGCGCCAGCAGCCGAGGGACAGGGGGGGGTAATCAGCCCCAGCATTTT. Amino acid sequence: CASSRGTGGGNQPQHF.

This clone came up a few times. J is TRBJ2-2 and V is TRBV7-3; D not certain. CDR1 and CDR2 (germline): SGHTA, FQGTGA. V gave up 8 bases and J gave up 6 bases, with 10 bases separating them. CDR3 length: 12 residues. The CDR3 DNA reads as TGTGCCAGCGCAATTTTACCCGGGGAGCTGTTTTTT. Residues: CASAILPGELFF. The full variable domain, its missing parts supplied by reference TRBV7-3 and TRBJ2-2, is GAGVSQTPSNKVTEKGKYVELRCDPISGHTALYWYRQSLGQGPEFLIYFQGTGAADDSGLPNDRFFAVRPEGSVSTLKIQRTERGDSAVYLCASAILPGELFFGEGSRLTVL.

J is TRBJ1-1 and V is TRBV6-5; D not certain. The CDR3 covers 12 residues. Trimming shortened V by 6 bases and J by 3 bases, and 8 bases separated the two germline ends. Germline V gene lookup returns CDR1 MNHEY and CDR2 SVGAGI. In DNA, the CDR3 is TGTGCCAGCAGAGGGTCTCACACTGAAGCTTTCTTT. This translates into CASRGSHTEAFF.

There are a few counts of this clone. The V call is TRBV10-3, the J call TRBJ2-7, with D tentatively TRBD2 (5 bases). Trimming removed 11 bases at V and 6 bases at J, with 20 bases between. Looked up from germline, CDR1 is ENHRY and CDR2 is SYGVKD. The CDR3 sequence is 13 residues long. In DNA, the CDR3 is TGTGCCGCAGCAAGGACGGGATCCAGCGAGCAGTACTTC. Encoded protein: CAAARTGSSEQYF.

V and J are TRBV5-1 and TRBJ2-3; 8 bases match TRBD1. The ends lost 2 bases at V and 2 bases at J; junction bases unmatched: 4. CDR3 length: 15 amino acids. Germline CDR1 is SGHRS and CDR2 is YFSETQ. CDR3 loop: CASSLLTGVTDTQYF. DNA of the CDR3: TGCGCCAGCAGCTTATTGACAGGGGTCACAGATACGCAGTATTTT.

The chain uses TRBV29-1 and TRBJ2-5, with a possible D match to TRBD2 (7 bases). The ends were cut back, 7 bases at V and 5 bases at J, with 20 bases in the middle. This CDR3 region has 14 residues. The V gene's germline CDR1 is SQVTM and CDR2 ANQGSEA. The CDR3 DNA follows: TGCAGCGGCGATTCGTGGGGGGGCGGGGAGACCCAGTACTTC. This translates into CSGDSWGGGETQYF. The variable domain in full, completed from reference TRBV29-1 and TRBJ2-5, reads SAVISQKPSRDICQRGTSLTIQCQVDSQVTMMFWYRQQPGQSLTLIATANQGSEATYESGFVIDKFPISRPNLTFSTLTVSNMSPEDSSIYLCSGDSWGGGETQYFGPGTRLLVL.

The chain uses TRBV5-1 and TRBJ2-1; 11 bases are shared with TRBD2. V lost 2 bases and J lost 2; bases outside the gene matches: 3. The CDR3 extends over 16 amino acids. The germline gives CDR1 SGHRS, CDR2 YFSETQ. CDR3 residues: CASSFGTSGPYNEQFF. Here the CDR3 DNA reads TGCGCCAGCAGCTTTGGGACTAGCGGACCCTACAATGAGCAGTTCTTC.

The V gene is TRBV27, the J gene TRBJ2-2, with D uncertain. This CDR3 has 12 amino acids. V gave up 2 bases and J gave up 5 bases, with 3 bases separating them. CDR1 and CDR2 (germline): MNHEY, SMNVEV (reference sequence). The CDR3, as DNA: TGTGCCAGCAGTTTAAAGACCGGGGAGCTGTTTTTT. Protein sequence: CASSLKTGELFF.

The CDR3 DNA is TGTGCCAGCAGGGCGAGCAGGGGCCAAGGAAACACCATATATTTT. Amino acids: CASRASRGQGNTIYF. This chain links TRBV28 with TRBJ1-3, with TRBD1 as a possible D gene (6 bases). Trimming pared 6 bases from V and 4 bases from J, leaving 16 bases between. The CDR3 has 15 amino acids. From germline, CDR1 is MDHEN and CDR2 SYDVKM.